This TCR beta chain was recorded in a study of monozygotic twins with inflammatory bowel disease. Whole blood served as the source of total RNA, and no T cell sorting took place. CDR3 length: 14 residues. The study's findings and limits: Cells of different T cell subtypes could not be told apart.

A template switching step added UMIs, each with a 6-nucleotide sample barcode. TCRdb re-called the 5' RACE reads and shows each CDR3 protein once, DNA omitted. In total, the table holds just over 300,000 distinct CDR3 sequences. About this clonotype itself: Its antigen is currently unknown.

This chain connects TRBV12-3 or TRBV12-4 to TRBJ1-2; without DNA, the TCRdb call of TRBD1 cannot be checked. The clonotype was recovered from a human donor with ulcerative colitis or Crohn's disease, or a healthy co-twin of an affected twin (not recorded which). The sample taken for sequencing was blood. The CDR3 loop reads CASSLRGSGWGYTF.